A selection of T cell receptor beta chains follows, all from one sample in a study of CD8 T cells in Susac syndrome. MiXCR was run by TCRdb on the immunoSEQ multiplex PCR reads, yielding one entry per CDR3 protein. The sample has fewer than 350,000 distinct CDR3 sequences, almost 85% seen once. Material for sequencing was CD8+ T cells from PBMCs. These receptors all stem from a human donor with multiple sclerosis. Each CDR3 is given with its conserved first and last residue. A D gene is named only where the DNA matches it firmly. Some rows mark clone size as missing; the rest say once, few, many or name a class of expanded clone.

J: TRBJ1-5
size: NA
V: TRBV2
D: NA
DNA: TGTGCCAGCAGCCGGGGGATTAGCAATCAGCCCCAGCATTTT
CDR3: CASSRGISNQPQHF

J: TRBJ2-5
size: once
V: TRBV28
D: TRBD2
DNA: TGTGCCAGCCTAGCGGAACAAGAGACCCAGTACTTC
CDR3: CASLAEQETQYF

J: TRBJ1-2
size: NA
V: TRBV24-1
D: NA
DNA: TGTGCCACCAGTGATTCGGTCTCGGATTGCTACACCTTC
CDR3: CATSDSVSDCYTF

J: TRBJ2-3
size: NA
V: TRBV28
D: NA
DNA: TGTGCCAGCAGAGGGGGGGGGACTGCTCTGGATACGCAGTATTTT
CDR3: CASRGGGTALDTQYF

J: TRBJ1-1
size: NA
V: TRBV19
D: NA
DNA: TGTGCCAGTATAAACTACAACACTGAAGCTTTCTTT
CDR3: CASINYNTEAFF

J: TRBJ2-5
size: NA
V: TRBV9
D: NA
DNA: TGTGCCAGCAGCGTAACCGTGTACCAAGAGACCCAGTACTTC
CDR3: CASSVTVYQETQYF

J: TRBJ2-1
size: NA
V: TRBV19
D: TRBD2
DNA: TGTGCCAGTAGTCCCGGGACTAGCGGGTCCAGCTCCTACAATGAGCAGTTCTTC
CDR3: CASSPGTSGSSSYNEQFF

J: TRBJ2-2
size: NA
V: TRBV25-1
D: NA
DNA: TGTGCCAGCACCCCAGGGAGGGGGGCGAACACCGGGGAGCTGTTTTTT
CDR3: CASTPGRGANTGELFF

J: TRBJ2-1
size: NA
V: TRBV6-5
D: NA
DNA: TGTGCCAGCAGTTACACGCTAGCGCAAGTGAATGAGCAGTTCTTC
CDR3: CASSYTLAQVNEQFF

J: TRBJ2-6
size: NA
V: TRBV4-3
D: NA
DNA: TGCGCCAGCAGCCAAGATCTCACCTGGGACATTCCTCCCTCTGGGGCCAACGTCCTGACTTTC
CDR3: CASSQDLTWDIPPSGANVLTF

J: TRBJ2-1
size: NA
V: TRBV4-1
D: NA
DNA: TGCGCCAGCAGCCCGGGACTCCACAATGAGCAGTTCTTC
CDR3: CASSPGLHNEQFF

J: TRBJ2-7
size: NA
V: TRBV28
D: TRBD1
DNA: TGTGCCAGCAGTTTATTGAGGACAGGAGCTGTATACGAGCAGTACTTC
CDR3: CASSLLRTGAVYEQYF

J: TRBJ1-1
size: NA
V: TRBV5-1
D: NA
DNA: TGCGCCAGCAGCTTACCAACCGGGACTGAAGCTTTCTTT
CDR3: CASSLPTGTEAFF

J: TRBJ1-1
size: NA
V: TRBV6-2/TRBV6-3
D: NA
DNA: TGTGCCAGCAGTTACTCGAGGGAGAGGAACACTGAAGCTTTCTTT
CDR3: CASSYSRERNTEAFF